This TCR beta chain was retrieved from a study of T cells in Graves' hyperthyroidism and ophthalmopathy. CDR1 and CDR2 from the germline V gene are SQVTM and ANQGSEA. Trimming took 4 bases from V and 0 from J, leaving 22 bases between them. The CDR3 runs to 18 residues. It was RNA transcripts that yielded the amplified TCR beta CDR3 regions. The primer set for the first-round RT-PCR of the TCR CDR3 was HTBI. TCRdb reanalysed the multiplex PCR reads using MiXCR and keeps one entry per CDR3 protein. The table includes 400,000 to 500,000 distinct CDR3 sequences, roughly 15% detected once. This clonotype was observed at least ten times.

This sequence originates from a young man with Graves' ophthalmopathy. The V gene is TRBV29-1, the J gene TRBJ1-5, with D maybe TRBD1 (5 bases). The specimen was blood. The CDR3 DNA sequence: TGCAGCGTTGCCCTTCCCCGCGGGGACGAGGATAGCAATCAGCCCCAGCATTTT. It codes for CSVALPRGDEDSNQPQHF.